This record concerns one TCR beta chain sequence. Antigen unknown. Researchers took RNA transcripts and amplified the TCR beta CDR3 regions from them. Carried out on the TCR CDR3, a first-round RT-PCR used the HTBI primer set. TCRdb itself ran the multiplex PCR reads through MiXCR, one entry per CDR3 protein. The data hold over 200,000 distinct CDR3 sequences, with 17% observed a single time. This entry comes from a study of T cells in Graves' hyperthyroidism and ophthalmopathy. Study details: Prior to any treatment, at the point of initial diagnosis, peripheral blood was collected. General study findings and limits: In validation, the model predicted ophthalmopathy. These predictions came a median about 6.5 months before onset. Most thyroid clonotypes expanded above 0.001 appeared in blood too.

Diagnostic assessment was based on clinical symptoms, serum thyroxine and TRAb, thyroid ultrasound and orbital computed tomography. V shed 2 bases, J shed 3 bases, and the junction held 2 bases outside the gene matches. Germline values: CDR1 MDHEN, CDR2 SYDVKM. The CDR3 is 14 amino acids. This TCR derives from a man aged 45-65 years with Graves' hyperthyroidism. Input material: blood. The V and J genes are TRBV28 and TRBJ1-1; 8 positions agree with TRBD1. CDR3 amino acids: CASSLGDRYTEAFF. Written as DNA, the CDR3 is TGTGCCAGCAGTTTAGGGGACAGGTACACTGAAGCTTTCTTT. Full variable domain (rest looked up from reference TRBV28 and TRBJ1-1): DVKVTQSSRYLVKRTGEKVFLECVQDMDHENMFWYRQDPGLGLRLIYFSYDVKMKEKGDIPEGYSVSREKKERFSLILESASTNQTSMYLCASSLGDRYTEAFFGQGTRLTVV.